Each of the 8 T cell receptor beta chains below was sequenced from the same sample in a study of Graves' ophthalmopathy and Graves' hyperthyroidism. The authors amplified TCR beta CDR3 regions, and they did so from RNA transcripts for repertoire sequencing. HTBI-primed first-round RT-PCR preceded second-round multiplex PCR. TCRdb itself ran the multiplex PCR reads through MiXCR, one entry per CDR3 protein. The data contain 600,000 to 950,000 distinct CDR3 sequences, roughly two fifths of them singletons. Sequencing was done on a sample of peripheral blood. Source of these receptors: an adult man with Graves' ophthalmopathy.

This clonotype was seen repeatedly, ten times or more. The chain carries TRBV7-2 and TRBJ2-7, with 9 nucleotides matching TRBD1. The CDR3 covers 15 residues. V was pared by 0 bases and J by 3 bases, with 3 bases of the junction left unmatched. Germline CDR1 reads SGHTA; CDR2 reads FQGNSA. The CDR3 DNA is TGTGCCAGCAGCTTAGCGGGACAGGGCTTCTACGAGCAGTACTTC. Translation: CASSLAGQGFYEQYF.

The genes are TRBV7-2 and TRBJ1-6; 9 bases align to TRBD1. The V gene end was trimmed by 5 bases and the J gene end by 7 bases; junction bases not matched to a gene: 12. From germline, CDR1 is SGHTA and CDR2 FQGNSA. The CDR3 is made up of 17 amino acids. The CDR3 coding sequence is TGTGCCAGCAGCCCGGTGGGGCGGACAGGGGCCAATTCACCCCTCCACTTT. Protein: CASSPVGRTGANSPLHF.

The rearrangement links TRBV29-1 to TRBJ1-2; unclear D gene. The germline V gene encodes CDR1 SQVTM and CDR2 ANQGSEA. The CDR3 is 13 residues long. The V and J ends lost 3 bases and 11 bases respectively, with 19 bases between them. The CDR3 here is CSVDRQSPLGYTF. The DNA for the CDR3 is TGCAGCGTTGATCGGCAGAGCCCCCTCGGATACACCTTC.

This clonotype was seen more than once but under ten times. CDR3 amino acids: CASSYVRVVETQYF. CDR3 sequence (DNA): TGTGCCAGCAGCTACGTTAGGGTCGTTGAGACCCAGTACTTC. The chain recombines TRBV7-9 with TRBJ2-5, with no clear D. V was clipped by 4 bases and J by 5 bases, with 14 bases between them. Looked up from germline, CDR1 is SEHNR and CDR2 is FQNEAQ (reference sequence). This CDR3 has 14 residues. The full variable domain, in which reference TRBV7-9 and TRBJ2-5 provide the parts outside the CDR3, is DTGVSQNPRHKITKRGQNVTFRCDPISEHNRLYWYRQTLGQGPEFLTYFQNEAQLEKSRLLSDRFSAERPKGSFSTLEIQRTEQGDSAMYLCASSYVRVVETQYFGPGTRLLVL.

This clonotype appeared many times. The chain links TRBV9 to TRBJ1-6, with D tentatively TRBD1 (6 bases). The V and J ends lost 4 bases and 7 bases respectively, with 15 bases between them. CDR3 length: 15 amino acids. The V gene's germline CDR1 is SGDLS and CDR2 YYNGEE. The CDR3 DNA follows: TGTGCCAGCAGCCAAGTCGGCCAGGGGAATTCACCCCTCCACTTT. Its protein is CASSQVGQGNSPLHF.

This clonotype was seen repeatedly, ten times or more. The chain links TRBV2 to TRBJ2-5; D may be TRBD1 or TRBD2 (5 bases each). The germline CDR1 and CDR2 sequences are SNHLY and FYNNEI. V was clipped by 7 bases and J by 2 bases, with 17 bases between them. The CDR3 has 15 residues. This CDR3 reads CASTPDTRGQETQYF. The CDR3 DNA reads TGTGCCAGCACCCCGGACACACGGGGACAAGAGACCCAGTACTTC.

This clonotype has a single count. The V and J genes are TRBV2 and TRBJ2-5; D tentatively reads TRBD1 or TRBD2 (6 bases each). The J call is in doubt because the DNA end fits TRBJ2-1 better. The CDR3 has 11 residues. Germline loops: CDR1 SNHLY, CDR2 FYNNEI. CDR3 sequence reads: CASIDRGRQFF. The CDR3 bases are TGTGCCAGCATTGACCGGGGGCGTCAGTTCTTC.

The rearrangement uses TRBV28 and TRBJ1-6; 8 nucleotides agree with TRBD1. Trimming at V came to 5 bases and at J to 0 bases, leaving 3 bases not matched to a gene. The CDR3 has 16 residues. CDR1 and CDR2 (germline): MDHEN, SYDVKM. The CDR3 region is CASSPTGASYNSPLHF. CDR3 nucleotide sequence: TGTGCCAGCAGTCCGACAGGGGCCTCCTATAATTCACCCCTCCACTTT. Filled out from reference TRBV28 and TRBJ1-6, the complete variable domain reads DVKVTQSSRYLVKRTGEKVFLECVQDMDHENMFWYRQDPGLGLRLIYFSYDVKMKEKGDIPEGYSVSREKKERFSLILESASTNQTSMYLCASSPTGASYNSPLHFGNGTRLTVT.